This TCR beta chain was recovered during a study of blood T cell repertoires in COVID-19. At the level of the study: PBMCs, B-cell-depleted T cells, or T cells were the source of the cDNA or gDNA that made up the material.

Method: immunoSEQ multiplex PCR; TCRdb's copy keeps in-frame clones and lacks some. The sample contains some 290,000 clones, just under 90% of which appear only once. Per germline, CDR1 SNHLY and CDR2 FYNNEI. This CDR3 spans 14 amino acids. Trimming removed 7 bases at V and 0 bases at J, with 12 bases between. V and J are TRBV2 and TRBJ2-5; D might be TRBD2 (6 bases). Sequenced input: peripheral blood. The TCR comes from a woman in her thirties with COVID-19, enrolled during active disease. DNA of the CDR3: TGTGCCAGCATTACGGGGGAGTACCAAGAGACCCAGTACTTC. This codes for CASITGEYQETQYF.